This TCR beta chain was profiled in a study of T cell repertoires in aging, cancer and after chemotherapy. General observations from the study: Compared with age-matched healthy donors, untreated hematological or solid cancer patients showed higher blood TCR clonality.

TRB rearrangements spanning V, D and J were amplified using mixed TRB-A/B primers. MiXCR, run by TCRdb on the multiplex PCR reads, gives a single entry per CDR3 protein. This table holds thousands of distinct CDR3 sequences, 55% to 70% found once. The CDR3 is 15 amino acids. The V gene's germline CDR1 is MNHEY and CDR2 SVGEGT. J was trimmed by 1 base and V by 5 bases; bases with no gene match: 7. This clonotype was detected a few times. Its antigen is currently unknown. Amplification of TCR beta used genomic DNA extracted from peripheral blood. The V call is TRBV6-2 or TRBV6-3, the J call TRBJ1-1; TRBD1 matches at 7 bases. The receptor was isolated from a human donor with a solid tumor. The sequencing sample was made of blood. CDR3: CASSRQGPGNTEAFF. DNA of the CDR3: TGTGCCAGCAGTCGACAGGGCCCGGGGAACACTGAAGCTTTCTTT.